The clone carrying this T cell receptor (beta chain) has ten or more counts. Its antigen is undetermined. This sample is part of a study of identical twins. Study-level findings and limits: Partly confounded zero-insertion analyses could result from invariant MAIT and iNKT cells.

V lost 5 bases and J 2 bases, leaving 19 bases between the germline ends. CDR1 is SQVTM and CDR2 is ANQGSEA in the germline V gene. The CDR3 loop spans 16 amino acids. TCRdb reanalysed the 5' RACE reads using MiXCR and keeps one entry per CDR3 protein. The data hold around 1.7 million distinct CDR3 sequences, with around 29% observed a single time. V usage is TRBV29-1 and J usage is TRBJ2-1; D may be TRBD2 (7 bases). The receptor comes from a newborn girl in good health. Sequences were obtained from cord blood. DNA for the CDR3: TGCAGCGTTCCCGGGCTCGGGGGGCTCCCCTACAATGAGCAGTTCTTC. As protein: CSVPGLGGLPYNEQFF.